One and the same sample provided the 2 T cell receptor beta chains below, sequenced in a study of control samples from healthy donors and cancer patients. Profiled with immunoSEQ multiplex PCR; TCRdb holds only in-frame clones, not every one. The sample contains 75,000 to 95,000 clones, around 84% of which appear only once. Sequences were obtained from PBMCs. All receptors derive from a man between 65 and 85 years old with lung cancer.

The chain combines TRBV18 with TRBJ1-5, with D possibly matching TRBD1 (5 bases). Deletions cut 3 bases from V and 6 bases from J, with 15 bases between. This CDR3 is built from 15 residues. The germline CDR1 and CDR2 sequences are KGHSH and LQKENI. CDR3 sequence reads: CASSPTGGVGQPQHF. The CDR3 coding sequence is TGTGCCAGCTCACCCACCGGGGGGGTAGGTCAGCCCCAGCATTTT.

This clone was observed a handful of times. The gene calls are TRBV2 and TRBJ2-7; D is ambiguous. With 8 bases removed from V and 2 bases from J, the gap between germline ends came to 10 bases. Germline CDR1 and CDR2: SNHLY and FYNNEI. The CDR3 runs 12 residues. CDR3 sequence (DNA): TGTGCCAGCGGGGAAGATCCCTACGAGCAGTACTTC. This codes for CASGEDPYEQYF.